This TCR beta chain emerged from a study of shared clonotypes between healthy human individuals. Trimming left V 4 bases short and J 2 bases short, with 3 bases between. This CDR3 is 11 amino acids long. CDR1 is SGHRS and CDR2 is YFSETQ in the germline V gene. This clone was detected only once. Other DNA sequences in this sample translate to the same CDR3. Clones were sequenced by immunoSEQ multiplex PCR, and TCRdb holds only the in-frame ones, with some missing. The sample lists approximately 500,000 clones, 90% to 96% seen once, with roughly 0.06% in the top ten. The sequenced sample was naive CD4+ T cells sorted from blood. The subset: CD45RA+ positively selected. The V call is TRBV5-1, the J call TRBJ1-1, with D unresolved. This sequence originates from a woman in her twenties or thirties in good health. The DNA of the CDR3 is TGCGCCAGCAGCGGAAACACTGAAGCTTTCTTT. Residues: CASSGNTEAFF.